This record covers a single TCR beta chain. This specimen belongs to a study of T cell repertoires and Cas9 in healthy adults. Study summary: Characterization of SpCas9-reactive CD4 and CD8 T cells covered multi-effector potency, cytotoxicity and lineage.

The assay was immunoSEQ multiplex PCR, and TCRdb's table has in-frame clones only and misses some. This table has tens of thousands of clones, approximately 90% appearing once. Germline CDR1 reads MNHEY; CDR2 reads SVGAGI. The CDR3 is made up of 12 amino acids. Trimming shortened V by 0 bases and J by 8 bases, and 6 bases separated the two germline ends. This receptor was obtained from a human donor in good health. The sequencing input was CD4+ effector T cells (CD127+, CD25-, CD137-, CD154-) from PBMCs; culture status not recorded. This chain uses TRBV6-5 with TRBJ2-3; D is possibly TRBD1 (5 bases). Here the CDR3 reads CASSYSRGTQYF. The DNA for the CDR3 is TGTGCCAGCAGTTACTCTAGGGGTACGCAGTATTTT.